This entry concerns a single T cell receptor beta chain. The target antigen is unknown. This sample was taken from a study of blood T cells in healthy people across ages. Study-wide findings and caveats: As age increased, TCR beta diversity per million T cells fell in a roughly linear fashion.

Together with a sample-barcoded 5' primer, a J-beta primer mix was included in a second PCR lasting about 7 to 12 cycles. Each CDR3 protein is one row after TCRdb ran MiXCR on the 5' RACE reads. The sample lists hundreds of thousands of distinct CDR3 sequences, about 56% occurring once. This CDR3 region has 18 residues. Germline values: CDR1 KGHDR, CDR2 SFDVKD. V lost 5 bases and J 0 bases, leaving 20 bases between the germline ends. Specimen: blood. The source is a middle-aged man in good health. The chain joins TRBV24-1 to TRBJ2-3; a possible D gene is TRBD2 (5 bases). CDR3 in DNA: TGTGCCACCAGTGCCTGGCGATGGGGAGTCCGGAGCACAGATACGCAGTATTTT. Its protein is CATSAWRWGVRSTDTQYF.